This entry describes one T cell receptor (beta chain). Sequenced by immunoSEQ multiplex PCR; TCRdb stores in-frame clones only, minus some. Among a few hundred thousand clones listed, roughly 88% were seen once. Trimming shortened V by 4 bases and J by 0 bases, and 13 bases separated the two germline ends. Germline V gives CDR1 SGDLS, CDR2 YYNGEE. The CDR3 is made up of 15 amino acids. The data stem from a study of cytomegalovirus exposure and HLA in healthy donors. Sequenced sample: PBMCs. This TCR came from a woman under 40 in good health and CMV-seropositive. V and J are TRBV9 and TRBJ1-1, with D perhaps matching TRBD1 (5 bases). The DNA of the CDR3 is TGTGCCAGCAGCCCCTTGTTAGGGGTGAACACTGAAGCTTTCTTT. Protein sequence: CASSPLLGVNTEAFF.